Presented here are 10 T cell receptor beta chains from one specimen sequenced in a study of regulatory T cells in long-lasting Graves disease. Time point: newly diagnosed GD, antithyroid drugs for less than 3 months. PBMCs were the source of the RNA used for TCR sequencing. Building of the TCR beta libraries involved iRepertoire HTBI primers and Arm-PCR of CDR3 regions. One entry per CDR3 protein results from TCRdb running MiXCR on the multiplex PCR reads. The sample lists approximately 230,000 distinct CDR3 sequences, approximately 20% occurring once. The sequenced sample was peripheral blood mononuclear cells (PBMCs), obtained at new diagnosis, from a patient treated with antithyroid drugs. The source of these receptors is a female donor with Graves disease.

This clonotype was detected many times. The CDR3 protein is CASSLGGRARSTDTQYF. CDR3 in DNA: TGTGCCAGCAGTTTAGGCGGGAGGGCAAGGAGCACAGATACGCAGTATTTT. The chain employs TRBV27 and TRBJ2-3; 9 bases line up with TRBD2. Germline lookup yields CDR1 MNHEY and CDR2 SMNVEV (reference sequence). This CDR3 is built from 17 residues. Unmatched junction bases numbered 6, after V lost 2 bases and J lost 0 bases.

This clonotype was seen repeatedly, ten times or more. The chain uses TRBV27 and TRBJ2-7, with D maybe TRBD1 (6 bases). The germline V gene has CDR1 MNHEY and CDR2 SMNVEV (reference sequence). V was clipped by 5 bases and J by 5 bases, with 16 bases between them. This CDR3 has 14 residues. CDR3 sequence (DNA): TGTGCCAGCAGTCCGCTACAGGGTTCCAACGAGCAGTACTTC. Its protein is CASSPLQGSNEQYF.

This clonotype was recorded many times. The V and J genes are TRBV18 and TRBJ2-1, with TRBD1 matching over 7 bases. This CDR3 has 15 residues. Per germline, CDR1 KGHSH and CDR2 LQKENI. V shed 3 bases and J 5 bases; nucleotides not matched to a gene: 7. The CDR3 coding sequence is TGTGCCAGCTCACCTTCAACCGGGACAGACAATGAGCAGTTCTTC. As protein: CASSPSTGTDNEQFF. Looking up the rest from reference TRBV18 and TRBJ2-1 gives the full variable domain: NAGVMQNPRHLVRRRGQEARLRCSPMKGHSHVYWYRQLPEEGLKFMVYLQKENIIDESGMPKERFSAEFPKEGPSILRIQQVVRGDSAAYFCASSPSTGTDNEQFFGPGTRLTVL.

CDR3 nucleotide sequence: TGCAGTGCTGTAACCAGCGGGATCATGTACAATGAGCAGTTCTTC. Protein product: CSAVTSGIMYNEQFF. The chain couples TRBV20-1 to TRBJ2-1; 7 positions match TRBD2. V was clipped by 5 bases and J by 4 bases; unmatched bases: 11. CDR1 is DFQATT, CDR2 SNEGSKA, per germline (reference sequence). There are 15 residues in the CDR3.

The table lists this clonotype with a few counts. The CDR3, as DNA: TGTGCCAGTAGTTTACTCGGGACAGGAATCTACGAGCAGTACTTC. This gives the protein CASSLLGTGIYEQYF. The chain recombines TRBV19 with TRBJ2-7; 8 positions match TRBD1. The CDR3 has 15 amino acids. Germline values: CDR1 LNHDA, CDR2 SQIVND (reference sequence). The V and J ends lost 5 bases and 3 bases, in that order; junction bases with no gene match: 9.

This chain connects TRBV4-1 to TRBJ2-7; 8 nucleotides match TRBD2. This CDR3 has 15 residues. Germline V gives CDR1 MGHRA, CDR2 YSYEKL. With 5 bases clipped from V and 3 bases from J, the junction kept 9 bases outside the gene matches. The chain's CDR3 is CASSYGTSLNYEQYF. CDR3 DNA sequence: TGCGCCAGCAGCTACGGGACTAGTCTGAACTACGAGCAGTACTTC.

A word on this clonotype: This sequence may be a read error, since a much larger clone differs from it by one base. The rearrangement uses TRBV20-1 and TRBJ1-1, with D perhaps TRBD1 (6 bases). The CDR3 is made up of 14 amino acids. Germline loops: CDR1 DFQATT, CDR2 SNEGSKA (reference sequence). CDR3 in DNA: TGCGGTGCTCAAGGGGGGGGAATGAACACTGAAGCTTTCTTT. Translation gives CGAQGGGMNTEAFF.

In this sample, this clonotype turned up a few times. The chain uses TRBV24-1 and TRBJ1-1; D is ambiguous. Per the germline V gene, CDR1 is KGHDR and CDR2 is SFDVKD. This CDR3 is built from 13 residues. Trimming took off 4 bases at V and 2 bases at J, with 7 bases between the two ends. The CDR3 DNA sequence: TGTGCCACCAGTGAAGACGGAAACACTGAAGCTTTCTTT. Translation: CATSEDGNTEAFF.

Details on this clonotype: This may stem from a read error, because a much larger clone lies one nucleotide away. Without the conserved terminal phenylalanine or tryptophan, this CDR3 likely stems from a read error. The V gene is TRBV11-2, the J gene TRBJ2-1, with 12 bases lining up with TRBD2. J gave up 10 bases and V 5 bases, and 6 bases lay outside the gene matches. The germline CDR1 and CDR2 sequences are SGHAT and FQNNGV. This CDR3 contains 14 residues. CDR3 residues: CASSVWTSGNEQFL. CDR3 DNA sequence: TGTGCCAGCAGCGTCTGGACTAGCGGGAACGAGCAGTTCCTC.

This clonotype was seen ten or more times. CDR3 in DNA: TGTGCCAGCAGCCCGGGACCGAATTCACCCCTCCACTTT. Its translation: CASSPGPNSPLHF. The chain couples TRBV7-6 to TRBJ1-6, with D perhaps TRBD1 (5 bases). The CDR3 runs 13 residues. CDR1 is SGHVS and CDR2 is FNYEAQ in the germline V gene. V was clipped by 5 bases and J by 7 bases, with 9 bases between them.